Listed below are T cell receptor beta chains from one sample, sequenced in a study of beta chain features in type 1 diabetes. Produced via immunoSEQ multiplex PCR; TCRdb's table is partial and in-frame only. The table lists 350,000 to 450,000 clones, less than 15% of them singletons. Sample: naive CD4+ T cells from blood. These receptors were collected from a woman between 18 and 29 years old in good health. Each CDR3 is given with its conserved first and last residue. The D gene is left open where the match is weak. The size of a clone is reported for some rows only, either as once, few or many, or as a class for expanded clones.

- TRBJ1-4 TRBV28 - CASSFGGTNEKLFF TGTGCCAGCAGTTTCGGGGGAACTAACGAAAAACTGTTTTTT
few TRBJ2-2 TRBV2 TRBD2 CASRRVAGGKTGELFF TGTGCCAGCAGGAGGGTAGCGGGAGGAAAAACCGGGGAGCTGTTTTTT
- TRBJ1-2 TRBV7-2 TRBD1 CASSLGRGTGYGYTF TGTGCCAGCAGCTTAGGACGTGGGACAGGCTATGGCTACACCTTC
few TRBJ1-2 TRBV30 - CAWTPGGGLGYTF TGTGCCTGGACACCGGGGGGGGGCTTAGGCTACACCTTC
- TRBJ1-4 TRBV9 TRBD1 CASSGTGGSGEKLFF TGTGCCAGCAGCGGGACAGGGGGCAGTGGTGAAAAACTGTTTTTT
few TRBJ1-3 TRBV29-1 - CSVLPAQAPGNTIYF TGCAGCGTTCTTCCCGCCCAGGCCCCTGGAAACACCATATATTTT
few TRBJ2-1 TRBV4-3 - CASSQDLTGYNEQFF TGCGCCAGCAGCCAAGATCTCACTGGTTACAATGAGCAGTTCTTC
few TRBJ2-1 TRBV10-3 - CAISAQGYEQFF TGTGCCATCAGTGCTCAGGGGTATGAGCAGTTCTTC
few TRBJ2-5 TRBV29-1 TRBD2 CSVHGLAGGRETQYF TGCAGCGTTCACGGACTAGCGGGAGGACGAGAGACCCAGTACTTC
- TRBJ2-1 TRBV4-3 TRBD2 CASSPYGSGSSYNEQFF TGCGCCAGCAGCCCGTACGGTAGCGGGAGCTCCTACAATGAGCAGTTCTTC
- TRBJ2-1 TRBV7-9 TRBD2 CASRPGLADNEQFF TGTGCCAGCAGGCCGGGACTAGCGGACAATGAGCAGTTCTTC
- TRBJ2-5 TRBV5-4 TRBD1 CASSKTGVAETQYF TGTGCCAGCAGCAAAACAGGGGTCGCAGAGACCCAGTACTTC
few TRBJ2-7 TRBV30 TRBD2 CAWLPGLAGLSYEQYF TGTGCCTGGCTACCGGGACTAGCGGGACTTTCCTACGAGCAGTACTTC
few TRBJ2-5 TRBV7-8 - CASSSAGWRETQYF TGTGCCAGCAGCAGTGCAGGGTGGCGAGAGACCCAGTACTTC
few TRBJ1-5 TRBV7-2 TRBD1 CASRTTGAPGQPQHF TGTGCCAGCAGAACTACAGGGGCCCCCGGGCAGCCCCAGCATTTT
few TRBJ2-7 TRBV7-9 TRBD2 CASSLAGEPQYF TGTGCCAGCAGCCTAGCGGGAGAGCCTCAGTACTTC
- TRBJ2-7 TRBV27 - CASSFSDRPSEQYF TGTGCCAGCAGTTTCTCAGACAGGCCCTCCGAGCAGTACTTC
few TRBJ1-2 TRBV29-1 - CSVDIGRVYTF TGCAGCGTTGACATCGGCAGGGTGTACACCTTC
few TRBJ2-7 TRBV7-9 - CASSPGFEQYF TGTGCCAGCAGCCCAGGGTTCGAGCAGTACTTC